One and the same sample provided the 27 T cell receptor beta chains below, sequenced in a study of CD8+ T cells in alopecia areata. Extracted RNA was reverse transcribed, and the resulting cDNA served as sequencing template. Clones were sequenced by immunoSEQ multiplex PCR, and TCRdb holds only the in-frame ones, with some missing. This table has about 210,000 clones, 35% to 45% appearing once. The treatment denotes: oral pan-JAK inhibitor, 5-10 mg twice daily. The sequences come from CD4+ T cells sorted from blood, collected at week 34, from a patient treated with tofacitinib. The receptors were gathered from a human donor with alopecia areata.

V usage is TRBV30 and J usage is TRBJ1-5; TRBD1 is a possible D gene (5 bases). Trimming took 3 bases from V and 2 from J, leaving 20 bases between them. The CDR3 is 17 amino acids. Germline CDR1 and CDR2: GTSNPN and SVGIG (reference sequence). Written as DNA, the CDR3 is TGTGCCTGGAGCCCCGGGGGACTGCCCCGGCGCAATCAGCCCCAGCATTTT. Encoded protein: CAWSPGGLPRRNQPQHF. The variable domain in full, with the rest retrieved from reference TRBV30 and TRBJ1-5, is SQTIHQWPATLVQPVGSPLSLECTVEGTSNPNLYWYRQAAGRGLQLLFYSVGIGQISSEVPQNLSASRPQDRQFILSSKKLLLSDSGFYLCAWSPGGLPRRNQPQHFGDGTRLSIL.

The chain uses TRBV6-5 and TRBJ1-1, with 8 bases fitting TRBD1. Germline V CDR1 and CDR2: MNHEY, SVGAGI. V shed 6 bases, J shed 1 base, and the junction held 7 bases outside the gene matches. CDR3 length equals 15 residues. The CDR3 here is CASSRQGLGNTEAFF. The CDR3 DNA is TGTGCCAGCAGCAGACAGGGGTTGGGGAACACTGAAGCTTTCTTT.

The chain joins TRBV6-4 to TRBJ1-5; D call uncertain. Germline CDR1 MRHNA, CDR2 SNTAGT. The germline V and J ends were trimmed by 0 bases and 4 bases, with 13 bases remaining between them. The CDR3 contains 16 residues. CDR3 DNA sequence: TGTGCCAGCAGTGACTCGGGTAGAGGAGGAAATCAGCCCCAGCATTTT. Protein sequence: CASSDSGRGGNQPQHF.

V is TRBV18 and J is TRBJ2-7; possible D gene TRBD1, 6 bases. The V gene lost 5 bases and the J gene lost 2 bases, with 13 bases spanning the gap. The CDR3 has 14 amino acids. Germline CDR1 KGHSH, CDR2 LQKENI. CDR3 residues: CASSFGTTTYEQYF. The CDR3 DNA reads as TGTGCCAGCTCATTCGGGACAACGACCTACGAGCAGTACTTC.

The CDR3, as DNA: TGCGCCAGCAGCTGGGGTTACAGGGGGCAGATTAACTATGGCTACACCTTC. Protein product: CASSWGYRGQINYGYTF. The chain has TRBV5-1 and TRBJ1-2; 9 bases map to TRBD1. With V trimmed by 3 bases and J by 1 base, 10 bases remained unmatched. The CDR3 spans 17 residues. The germline gives CDR1 SGHRS, CDR2 YFSETQ.

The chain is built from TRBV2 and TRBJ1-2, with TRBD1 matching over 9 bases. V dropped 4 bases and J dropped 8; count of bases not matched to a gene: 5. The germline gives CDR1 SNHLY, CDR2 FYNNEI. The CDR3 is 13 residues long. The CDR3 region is CASSGTGDRGYTF. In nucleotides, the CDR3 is TGTGCCAGCAGTGGGACAGGGGATCGCGGCTACACCTTC.

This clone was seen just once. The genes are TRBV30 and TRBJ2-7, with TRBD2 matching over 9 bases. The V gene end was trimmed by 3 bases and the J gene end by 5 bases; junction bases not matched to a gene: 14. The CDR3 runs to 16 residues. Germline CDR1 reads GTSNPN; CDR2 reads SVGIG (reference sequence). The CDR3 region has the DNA TGTGCCTGGAGCACGAGACTAGCGGCGGGGCGGGACGAGCAGTACTTC. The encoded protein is CAWSTRLAAGRDEQYF.

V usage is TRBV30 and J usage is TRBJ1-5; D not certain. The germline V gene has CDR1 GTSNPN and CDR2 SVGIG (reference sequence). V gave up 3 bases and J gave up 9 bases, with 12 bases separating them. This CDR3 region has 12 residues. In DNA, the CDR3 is TGTGCCTGGAGCCCCTCGGCTGGGCCCCAGCATTTT. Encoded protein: CAWSPSAGPQHF.

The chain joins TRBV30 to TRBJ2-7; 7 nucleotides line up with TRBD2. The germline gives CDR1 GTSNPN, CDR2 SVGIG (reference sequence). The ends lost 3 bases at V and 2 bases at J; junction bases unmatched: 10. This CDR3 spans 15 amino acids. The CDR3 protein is CAWRVGLADPYEQYF. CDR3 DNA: TGTGCCTGGAGGGTTGGGCTAGCGGATCCCTACGAGCAGTACTTC.

The CDR3, as DNA: TGTGCCAGCAGCTTAGAAGTCTACGAGCAGTACTTC. Protein product: CASSLEVYEQYF. The J gene is TRBJ2-7, the V gene TRBV7-9; unclear D gene. Germline CDR1 reads SEHNR; CDR2 reads FQNEAQ (reference sequence). Trimming shortened V by 1 base and J by 3 bases, and 4 bases separated the two germline ends. The CDR3 has 12 residues.

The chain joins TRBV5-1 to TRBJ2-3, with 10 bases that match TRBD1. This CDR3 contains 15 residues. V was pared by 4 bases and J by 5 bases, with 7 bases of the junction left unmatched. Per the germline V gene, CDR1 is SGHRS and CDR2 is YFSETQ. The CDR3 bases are TGCGCCAGCAGCCAGGGACAGGGGATCCAAGATACGCAGTATTTT. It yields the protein CASSQGQGIQDTQYF.

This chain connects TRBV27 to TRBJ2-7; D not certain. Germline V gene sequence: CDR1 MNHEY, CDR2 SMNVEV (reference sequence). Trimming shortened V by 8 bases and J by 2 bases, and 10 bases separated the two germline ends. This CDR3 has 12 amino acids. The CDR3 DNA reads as TGTGCCAGCTTTGGCCGGGCCTACGAGCAGTACTTC. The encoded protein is CASFGRAYEQYF.

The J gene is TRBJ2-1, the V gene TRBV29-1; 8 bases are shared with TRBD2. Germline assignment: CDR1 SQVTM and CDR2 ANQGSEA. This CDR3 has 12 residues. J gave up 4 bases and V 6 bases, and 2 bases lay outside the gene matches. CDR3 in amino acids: CSVSGSYNEQFF. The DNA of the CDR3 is TGCAGCGTGAGCGGGAGTTACAATGAGCAGTTCTTC.

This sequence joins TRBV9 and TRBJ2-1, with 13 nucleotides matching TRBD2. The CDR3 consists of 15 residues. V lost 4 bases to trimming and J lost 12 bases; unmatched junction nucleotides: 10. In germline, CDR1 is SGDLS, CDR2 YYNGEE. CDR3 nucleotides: TGTGCCAGCAGCTTCGAGCCAACTAGCGGGGGGGCGCAGTTCTTC. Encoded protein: CASSFEPTSGGAQFF.

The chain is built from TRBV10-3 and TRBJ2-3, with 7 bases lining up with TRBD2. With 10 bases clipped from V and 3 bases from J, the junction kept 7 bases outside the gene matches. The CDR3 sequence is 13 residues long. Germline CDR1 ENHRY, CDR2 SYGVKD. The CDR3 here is CATAGVETDTQYF. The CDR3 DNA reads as TGTGCCACCGCGGGAGTTGAGACAGATACGCAGTATTTT.

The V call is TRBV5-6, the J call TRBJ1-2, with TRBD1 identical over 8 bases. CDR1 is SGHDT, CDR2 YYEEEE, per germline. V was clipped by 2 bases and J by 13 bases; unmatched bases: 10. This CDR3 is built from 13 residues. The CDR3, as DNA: TGTGCCAGCAGCTTAAGGGACAGGCATCTAGTCACCTTC. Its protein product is CASSLRDRHLVTF.

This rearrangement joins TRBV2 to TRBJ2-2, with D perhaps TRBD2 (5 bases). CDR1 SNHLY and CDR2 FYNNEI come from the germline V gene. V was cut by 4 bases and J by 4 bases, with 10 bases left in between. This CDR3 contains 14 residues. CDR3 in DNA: TGTGCCAGCAGTGTGGACTTCTCCACCGGGGAGCTGTTTTTT. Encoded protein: CASSVDFSTGELFF.

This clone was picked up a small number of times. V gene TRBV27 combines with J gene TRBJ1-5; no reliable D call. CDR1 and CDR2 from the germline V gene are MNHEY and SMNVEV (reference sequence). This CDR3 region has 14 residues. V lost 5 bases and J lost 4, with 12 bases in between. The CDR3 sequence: CASSDWNSNQPQHF. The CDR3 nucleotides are TGTGCCAGCAGTGACTGGAACTCGAATCAGCCCCAGCATTTT.

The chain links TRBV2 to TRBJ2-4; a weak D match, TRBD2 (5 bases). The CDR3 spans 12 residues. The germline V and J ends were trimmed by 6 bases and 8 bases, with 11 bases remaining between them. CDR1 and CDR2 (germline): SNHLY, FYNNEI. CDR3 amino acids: CASSDPADIQYF. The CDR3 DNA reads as TGTGCCAGCAGCGACCCAGCGGACATTCAGTACTTC.

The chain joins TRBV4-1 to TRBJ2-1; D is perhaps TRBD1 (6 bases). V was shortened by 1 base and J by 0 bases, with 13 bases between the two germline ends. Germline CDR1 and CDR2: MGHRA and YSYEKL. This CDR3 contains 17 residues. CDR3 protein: CASSQGRGGRSYNEQFF. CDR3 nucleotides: TGCGCCAGCAGCCAAGGCCGAGGGGGACGCTCCTACAATGAGCAGTTCTTC.

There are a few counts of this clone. The CDR3 DNA reads as TGTGCCAGCAGTTTATGGGGAAGGATAAATTCACCCCTCCACTTT. This encodes CASSLWGRINSPLHF. The gene calls are TRBV27 and TRBJ1-6; D is unresolved. The germline gives CDR1 MNHEY, CDR2 SMNVEV (reference sequence). With 1 base removed from V and 7 bases from J, the gap between germline ends came to 11 bases. The CDR3 contains 15 residues.

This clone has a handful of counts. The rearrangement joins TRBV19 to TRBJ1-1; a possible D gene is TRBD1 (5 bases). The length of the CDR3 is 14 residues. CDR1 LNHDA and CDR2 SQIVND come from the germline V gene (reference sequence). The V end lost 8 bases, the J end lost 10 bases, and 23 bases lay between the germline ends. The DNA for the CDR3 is TGTGCCAGTGTACGCGATCAGGGAGGTCTAGGAGCTTTCTTT. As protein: CASVRDQGGLGAFF. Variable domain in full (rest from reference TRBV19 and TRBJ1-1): DGGITQSPKYLFRKEGQNVTLSCEQNLNHDAMYWYRQDPGQGLRLIYYSQIVNDFQKGDIAEGYSVSREKKESFPLTVTSAQKNPTAFYLCASVRDQGGLGAFFGQGTRLTVV.

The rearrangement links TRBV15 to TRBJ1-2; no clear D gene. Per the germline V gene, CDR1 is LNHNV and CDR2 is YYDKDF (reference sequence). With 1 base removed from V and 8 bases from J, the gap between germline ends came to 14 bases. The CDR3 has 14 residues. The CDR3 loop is CATSRGAGRGGYTF. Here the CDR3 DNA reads TGTGCCACCAGCAGAGGGGCGGGCCGTGGAGGCTACACCTTC.

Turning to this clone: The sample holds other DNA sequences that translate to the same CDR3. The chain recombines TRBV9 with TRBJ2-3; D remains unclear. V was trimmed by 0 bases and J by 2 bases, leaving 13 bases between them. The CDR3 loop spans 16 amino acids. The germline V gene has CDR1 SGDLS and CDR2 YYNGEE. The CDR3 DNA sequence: TGTGCCAGCAGCGTAGGGGCAGGAACCTACACAGATACGCAGTATTTT. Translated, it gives CASSVGAGTYTDTQYF.

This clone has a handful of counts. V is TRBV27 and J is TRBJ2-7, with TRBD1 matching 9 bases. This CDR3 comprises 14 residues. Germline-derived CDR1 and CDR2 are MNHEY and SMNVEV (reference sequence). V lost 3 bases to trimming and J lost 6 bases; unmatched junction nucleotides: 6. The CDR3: CASSFRQGVGEQYF. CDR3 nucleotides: TGTGCCAGCAGTTTTCGACAGGGGGTAGGCGAGCAGTACTTC.

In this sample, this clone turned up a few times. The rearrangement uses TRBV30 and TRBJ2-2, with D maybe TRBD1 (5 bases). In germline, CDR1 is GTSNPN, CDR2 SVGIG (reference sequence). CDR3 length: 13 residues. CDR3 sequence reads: CAAARQYTGELFF. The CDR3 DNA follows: TGTGCGGCGGCCCGACAGTACACCGGGGAGCTGTTTTTT.

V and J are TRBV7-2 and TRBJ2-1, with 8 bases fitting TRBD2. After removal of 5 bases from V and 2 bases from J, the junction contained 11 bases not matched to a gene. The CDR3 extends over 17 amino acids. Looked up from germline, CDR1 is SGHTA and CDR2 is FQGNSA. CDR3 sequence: CASSPRGGLNPYNEQFF. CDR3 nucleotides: TGTGCCAGCAGCCCGCGCGGGGGGTTGAACCCCTACAATGAGCAGTTCTTC.